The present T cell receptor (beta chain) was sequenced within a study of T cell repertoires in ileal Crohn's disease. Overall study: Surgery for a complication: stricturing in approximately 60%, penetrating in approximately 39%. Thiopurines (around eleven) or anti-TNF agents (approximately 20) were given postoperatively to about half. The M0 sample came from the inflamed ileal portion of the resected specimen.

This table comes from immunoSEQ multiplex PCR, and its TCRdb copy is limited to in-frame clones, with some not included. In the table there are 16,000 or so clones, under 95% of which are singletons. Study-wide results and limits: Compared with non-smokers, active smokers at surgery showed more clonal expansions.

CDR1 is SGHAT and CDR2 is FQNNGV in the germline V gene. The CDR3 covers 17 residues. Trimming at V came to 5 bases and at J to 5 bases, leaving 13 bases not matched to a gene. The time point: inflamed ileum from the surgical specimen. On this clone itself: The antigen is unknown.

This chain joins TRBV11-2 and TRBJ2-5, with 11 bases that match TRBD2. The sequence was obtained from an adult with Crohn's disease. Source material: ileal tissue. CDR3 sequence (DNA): TGTGCCAGCAGCCCCCAGTATAGCGGGGGGGTAGGGGAGACCCAGTACTTC. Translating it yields CASSPQYSGGVGETQYF.